These 15 T cell receptor beta chains were sequenced from one sample in a study of breast tumors, draining lymph nodes, adjacent tissues. TCRdb reprocessed the multiplex PCR reads with MiXCR, giving one entry per CDR3 protein. This table has tens of thousands of distinct CDR3 sequences, more than 20% appearing once. Sample: breast tumor tissue. All receptors come from a female donor with breast cancer. Some clones in this sample may be carry-over from other donors' samples.

This clonotype was counted ten times or more. The chain links TRBV19 to TRBJ1-2; weak D call: TRBD1 (6 bases). Looked up from germline, CDR1 is LNHDA and CDR2 is SQIVND (reference sequence). Trimming pared 1 base from V and 7 bases from J, leaving 16 bases between. The CDR3 length is 15 residues. CDR3 coding DNA: TGTGCCAGTAGTATAGGCCAGCGGGGGGCTCGTGGCTACACCTTC. It yields the protein CASSIGQRGARGYTF.

This clonotype was recorded many times. This chain uses TRBV4-2 with TRBJ2-3; D is ambiguous. CDR1 is LGHNA, CDR2 YNFKEQ, per germline. CDR3 length: 14 residues. Trimming left V 0 bases short and J 7 bases short, with 11 bases between. CDR3 protein: CASSQEGTPYTQYF. Written as DNA, the CDR3 is TGTGCCAGCAGCCAAGAGGGAACTCCCTATACGCAGTATTTT.

The rearrangement links TRBV5-1 to TRBJ2-4, with D perhaps matching TRBD2 (5 bases). Trimming removed 0 bases from V and 5 bases from J, with 15 bases in between. This CDR3 contains 16 residues. The V gene's germline CDR1 is SGHRS and CDR2 YFSETQ. CDR3 in DNA: TGCGCCAGCAGCTTGGGGACCGGGATGGACGAAAACATTCAGTACTTC. Translation gives CASSLGTGMDENIQYF.

This clonotype was seen ten or more times. The V gene is TRBV28, the J gene TRBJ2-3; 13 nucleotides agree with TRBD2. CDR3 length equals 15 residues. The V and J ends lost 9 bases and 7 bases, in that order; junction bases with no gene match: 10. Germline V CDR1 and CDR2: MDHEN, SYDVKM. CDR3 sequence (DNA): TGTGCCAGTCGGACTAGCGGGGGTACCCGGTATACGCAGTATTTT. Translated: CASRTSGGTRYTQYF.

This clonotype was seen ten or more times. The chain joins TRBV18 to TRBJ2-3, with 9 bases lining up with TRBD2. Germline-derived CDR1 and CDR2 are KGHSH and LQKENI. Trimming cost V 3 bases and J 2 bases; bases outside gene matches: 3. CDR3 length equals 15 residues. This chain's CDR3 is CASSPPSGDTDTQYF. In DNA, the CDR3 is TGTGCCAGCTCACCCCCTAGCGGGGACACAGATACGCAGTATTTT.

This clonotype was detected ten times or more. V usage is TRBV27 and J usage is TRBJ1-3; D ambiguous. CDR1 MNHEY and CDR2 SMNVEV come from the germline V gene (reference sequence). This CDR3 is built from 16 residues. Trimming cost V 0 bases and J 5 bases, with 14 bases left between them. CDR3 protein: CASSLSKPTNRNTIYF. As DNA, the CDR3 is TGTGCCAGCAGTTTATCGAAACCAACAAACAGAAACACCATATATTTT.

This clonotype occurred many times. The CDR3 region has the DNA TGTGCCAGCAGCCATGACTGGTCCTACGAGCAGTACTTC. Its protein product is CASSHDWSYEQYF. The rearrangement uses TRBV5-8 and TRBJ2-7; unclear D gene. The ends were cut back, 4 bases at V and 1 base at J, with 9 bases in the middle. CDR1 and CDR2 (germline): SGHTS, YDEGEE. The length of the CDR3 is 13 residues.

This clonotype occurred many times. The chain employs TRBV19 and TRBJ1-4; a weak D match, TRBD1 (6 bases). V was cut by 6 bases and J by 3 bases, with 11 bases left in between. The CDR3 covers 14 residues. CDR1 is LNHDA, CDR2 SQIVND, per germline (reference sequence). The DNA of the CDR3 is TGTGCCAGTAGACAACAGGGTTCTAATGAAAAACTGTTTTTT. Translation: CASRQQGSNEKLFF.

This clonotype has a count of ten or more. The chain uses TRBV3-1 and TRBJ2-7; no definite D call. The CDR3 is 15 residues long. Trimming removed 2 bases from V and 3 bases from J, with 14 bases in between. The germline V gene has CDR1 LGHDT and CDR2 YNNKEL (reference sequence). CDR3: CASSQFAREDYEQYF. CDR3 bases: TGTGCCAGCAGCCAATTCGCACGCGAAGACTACGAGCAGTACTTC.

The sample holds a few counts of this clonotype. The rearrangement uses TRBV19 and TRBJ2-1, with 9 bases fitting TRBD1. Germline V CDR1 and CDR2: LNHDA, SQIVND (reference sequence). This CDR3 is 14 amino acids long. With V trimmed by 5 bases and J by 7 bases, 6 bases remained unmatched. The DNA of the CDR3 is TGTGCCAGTAGTCCACCACAGGGGGCAAATGAGCAGTTCTTC. This sequence encodes CASSPPQGANEQFF.

This clonotype was observed a few times. The junction and the germline gene differ at one end; a read error may be behind it. The rearrangement joins TRBV6-2 or TRBV6-3 to TRBJ2-7, with D hard to call. Germline V gives CDR1 MNHEY, CDR2 SVGEGT. The CDR3 totals 11 residues. CDR3 amino acids: CASSSTYERYF. The CDR3 nucleotides read TGTGCCAGCAGTTCGACCTACGAGCGGTACTTC.

This clonotype showed up just a few times. The chain is built from TRBV7-3 and TRBJ2-5; 7 nucleotides agree with TRBD2. This CDR3 spans 15 amino acids. Trimming at V came to 3 bases and at J to 5 bases, leaving 9 bases not matched to a gene. Germline values: CDR1 SGHTA, CDR2 FQGTGA. The CDR3 DNA follows: TGTGCCAGCAGCTTGCAAAGCGGGGTAGGGGAGACCCAGTACTTC. Protein: CASSLQSGVGETQYF. The whole variable domain, remainder taken from reference TRBV7-3 and TRBJ2-5, is GAGVSQTPSNKVTEKGKYVELRCDPISGHTALYWYRQSLGQGPEFLIYFQGTGAADDSGLPNDRFFAVRPEGSVSTLKIQRTERGDSAVYLCASSLQSGVGETQYFGPGTRLLVL.

A word on this clonotype: Being one base from a much bigger clone, this may be a read error. The V gene is TRBV6-1, the J gene TRBJ1-5, with 8 bases matching TRBD1. J gave up 0 bases and V 1 base, and 2 bases lay outside the gene matches. Germline V CDR1 and CDR2: MNHNS, SASEGT. The CDR3 sequence is 16 residues long. CDR3 nucleotides: TGTGCCAGCAGTGAAGGGACAGGGATTAGCAATCAGCCCCAGCATTTT. Its protein is CASSEGTGISNQPQHF.

This clonotype was found many times. The gene calls are TRBV12-3 or TRBV12-4 and TRBJ1-2; 7 positions agree with TRBD1. V dropped 5 bases and J dropped 2; count of bases not matched to a gene: 2. CDR3 length: 13 amino acids. The CDR3 reads CASSAGQNYGYTF. In DNA, the CDR3 is TGTGCCAGCAGTGCGGGACAGAACTATGGCTACACCTTC.

The table lists this clonotype with many counts. V and J are TRBV27 and TRBJ1-6; no clear D gene. This CDR3 spans 15 amino acids. V was pared by 6 bases and J by 0 bases, with 9 bases between. Germline V gene data show CDR1 as MNHEY and CDR2 as SMNVEV (reference sequence). The CDR3: CASRLGNSYNSPLHF. CDR3 nucleotide sequence: TGTGCCAGCAGACTAGGAAACTCCTATAATTCACCCCTCCACTTT.